A selection of T cell receptor beta chains follows, all from one sample in a study of regulatory T cells in long-lasting Graves disease. A single record per CDR3 protein comes from TCRdb applying MiXCR to the multiplex PCR reads. The table records 430,000 or so distinct CDR3 sequences, about 21% of them present only once. Sequences were derived from peripheral blood mononuclear cells (PBMCs), sampled when the disease was refractory, from a patient treated with antithyroid drugs. The receptors here all came from a female donor with Graves disease. The CDR3 runs from the conserved cysteine through the conserved F or W. The D gene is left open where the match is weak. For some rows the clone size is stated as once, few or many, or as a class when expanded; others skip it.

>TRBD2|many|TRBV28|TRBJ2-5|15
TGTGCCAGCAGTTCCCGAGACGGACTAGCAGAGACCCAGTACTTC
CASSSRDGLAETQYF
>NA|NA|TRBV20-1|TRBJ2-3|12
TGCAGTGCTAGAGAGCAAGAGGAGACGCAGTATTTT
CSAREQEETQYF
>NA|many|TRBV20-1|TRBJ2-7|15
TGCAGTGCTAGAGATTTAGGGAGCGGCCACTACGAGCAGTACTTC
CSARDLGSGHYEQYF
>NA|many|TRBV6-1|TRBJ2-2|19
TGTGCCAGCAGTGATTCTGCGTATTGGGGAGTCAGTAATACCGGGGAGCTGTTTTTT
CASSDSAYWGVSNTGELFF
>NA|many|TRBV28|TRBJ1-6|14
TGTGCCAGCAGTCCCGGTTCCCATAATTCACCCCTCCACTTT
CASSPGSHNSPLHF
>NA|many|TRBV28|TRBJ1-5|15
TGTGCCAGCAGTTCGACAAGAGCTGGCAATCAGCCCCAGCATTTT
CASSSTRAGNQPQHF
>TRBD2|many|TRBV27|TRBJ2-7|15
TGTGCCAGCAGAGGCCTGGAGGGAGGGTCCTACGAGCAGTACTTC
CASRGLEGGSYEQYF
>NA|many|TRBV15|TRBJ1-5|15
TGTGCCACCAGCAGAGACACAGACAGCAATCAGCCCCAGCATTTT
CATSRDTDSNQPQHF
>NA|NA|TRBV14|TRBJ2-7|14
TGTGCCAGCAGCCCGTCGGGAGCCCTGGGAGAGCAGTACTTC
CASSPSGALGEQYF
>TRBD2|few|TRBV19|TRBJ2-1|15
TGTGCCAGTATGGGGACTAGCGGGAGGATCTATGAGCAGTTCTTC
CASMGTSGRIYEQFF
>TRBD2|few|TRBV9|TRBJ2-2|15
TGTGCCAGCAGCGTAGAGGCTAGCGGGACCGGGGAGCTGTTTTTT
CASSVEASGTGELFF
>TRBD2|few|TRBV6-1|TRBJ2-5|17
TGTGCCAGCAGTGATTTAGCGGGACCGGGCCGGGCGGAGACCCAGTACTTC
CASSDLAGPGRAETQYF
>TRBD2|NA|TRBV7-6|TRBJ2-1|16
TGTGCCAGCAGCTTAGATGCAGCGGGAGAGTGGAATGAGCAGTTCTTC
CASSLDAAGEWNEQFF
>NA|many|TRBV28|TRBJ1-3|14
TGTGCCAGCAGTTCCCATGGTCAAGGGAACACCATATATTTT
CASSSHGQGNTIYF
>NA|many|TRBV7-3|TRBJ2-7|13
TGTGCCAGCAGCTTACAGGGGGGAGACGAGCAGTACTTC
CASSLQGGDEQYF
>NA|many|TRBV28|TRBJ1-2|15
TGTGCCAGCAGAAAATTAGAGAACAGGGTTTGGGGCTACACCTTC
CASRKLENRVWGYTF
>NA|NA|TRBV25-1|TRBJ1-5|15
TGTGCCAGCAGTGATGGCGGGAGGGGGAATCAGCCCCAGCATTTT
CASSDGGRGNQPQHF
>NA|few|TRBV10-3|TRBJ2-6|17
TGTGCCATCAGTGAGCCCACAGGAGTCTCTGGGGCCAACGTCCTGACTTTC
CAISEPTGVSGANVLTF
>TRBD1|many|TRBV25-1|TRBJ1-2|15
TGTGCCAGCAGTGAGGTCCGACAGGGACACTATGGCTACACCTTC
CASSEVRQGHYGYTF
>NA|many|TRBV5-1|TRBJ2-7|15
TGCGCCAGCAGCCGACGTCGCGGAGGGGAGGTCGAGCAGTACTTC
CASSRRRGGEVEQYF
>NA|many|TRBV10-3|TRBJ2-7|13
TGTGCCATCAGTGACGCCGGAGCCTACGAGCAGTACTTC
CAISDAGAYEQYF
>NA|NA|TRBV29-1|TRBJ2-2|12
TGCAGCGGAAGACTGAGCACCGGGGAGCTGTTTTTT
CSGRLSTGELFF
>TRBD2|NA|TRBV6-9|TRBJ2-1|19
TGTGCCAGCAGTTCTTATTTGGTAGCGGGAGGTCCCGGCTACAATGAGCAGTTCTTC
CASSSYLVAGGPGYNEQFF
>NA|NA|TRBV19|TRBJ1-1|14
TGTGCCAGTAGTATAATGGGGGGGAACACTGAAGCTTTCTTT
CASSIMGGNTEAFF